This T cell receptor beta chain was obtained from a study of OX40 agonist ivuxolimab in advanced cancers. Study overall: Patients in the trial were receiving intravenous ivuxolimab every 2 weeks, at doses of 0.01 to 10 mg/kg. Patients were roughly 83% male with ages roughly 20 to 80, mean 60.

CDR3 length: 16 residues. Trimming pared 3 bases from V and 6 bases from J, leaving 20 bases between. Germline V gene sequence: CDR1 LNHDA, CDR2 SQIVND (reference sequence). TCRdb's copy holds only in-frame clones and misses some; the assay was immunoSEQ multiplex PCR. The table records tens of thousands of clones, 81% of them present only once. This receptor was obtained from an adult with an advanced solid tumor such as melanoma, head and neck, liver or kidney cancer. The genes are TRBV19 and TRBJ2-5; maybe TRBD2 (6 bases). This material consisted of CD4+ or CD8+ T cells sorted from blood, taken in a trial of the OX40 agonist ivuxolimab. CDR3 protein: CASSISPTGELKTQYF. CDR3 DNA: TGTGCCAGTAGTATTTCCCCTACGGGAGAGTTGAAGACCCAGTACTTC.